Below are 7 T cell receptor beta chains sequenced from a single sample in a study of blood T cell repertoires in COVID-19. Data came from immunoSEQ multiplex PCR; TCRdb stores just in-frame clones and leaves some out. The table has 85,000 to 100,000 clones, around 84% seen once. Sequencing was performed on peripheral blood. These receptors were obtained from a woman aged 55-70 years with acute or convalescent COVID-19.

The gene calls are TRBV11-3 and TRBJ2-1; D not certain. Trimming removed 0 bases from V and 8 bases from J, with 8 bases in between. The CDR3 loop spans 13 amino acids. CDR1 SGHNT and CDR2 YENEEA come from the germline V gene. This CDR3 reads CASSLESGYEQFF. The CDR3 DNA sequence: TGTGCCAGCAGCTTAGAATCCGGTTATGAGCAGTTCTTC.

The gene calls are TRBV5-4 and TRBJ1-6; the D is unclear. The V and J ends lost 4 bases and 7 bases respectively, with 12 bases between them. The V gene's germline CDR1 is SGHNT and CDR2 YYREEE (reference sequence). The CDR3 covers 14 residues. CDR3 sequence (DNA): TGTGCCAGCAGCCCTGATACGGGGAATTCACCCCTCCACTTT. As protein: CASSPDTGNSPLHF.

The chain has TRBV5-1 and TRBJ1-4; 10 nucleotides match TRBD1. Per germline, CDR1 SGHRS and CDR2 YFSETQ. The CDR3 is 17 residues long. After removal of 4 bases from V and 0 bases from J, the junction contained 6 bases not matched to a gene. This CDR3 is CASSPDRGPTTNEKLFF. CDR3 sequence (DNA): TGCGCCAGCAGCCCTGACAGGGGGCCGACAACTAATGAAAAACTGTTTTTT. Based on the CDR3 plus reference TRBV5-1 and TRBJ1-4, the full variable domain is KAGVTQTPRYLIKTRGQQVTLSCSPISGHRSVSWYQQTPGQGLQFLFEYFSETQRNKGNFPGRFSGRQFSNSRSEMNVSTLELGDSALYLCASSPDRGPTTNEKLFFGSGTQLSVL.

The V and J genes are TRBV9 and TRBJ2-5, with a tentative D call TRBD1 (6 bases). The germline CDR1 and CDR2 sequences are SGDLS and YYNGEE. V was trimmed by 0 bases and J by 5 bases, leaving 17 bases between them. The CDR3 sequence is 16 residues long. The DNA of the CDR3 is TGTGCCAGCAGCGTAGGGGCTGGGGGCTCAGGGGAGACCCAGTACTTC. It codes for CASSVGAGGSGETQYF.

The chain employs TRBV2 and TRBJ1-3, with D perhaps TRBD1 (5 bases). CDR1 is SNHLY, CDR2 FYNNEI, per germline. The CDR3 totals 13 residues. The germline V and J ends were trimmed by 9 bases and 0 bases, with 9 bases remaining between them. The CDR3 DNA follows: TGTGCCAGAGGGGATCTCTCTGGAAACACCATATATTTT. Residues: CARGDLSGNTIYF.

V usage is TRBV5-1 and J usage is TRBJ2-3; D gene unclear. This CDR3 comprises 13 residues. With 3 bases removed from V and 5 bases from J, the gap between germline ends came to 10 bases. Germline assignment: CDR1 SGHRS and CDR2 YFSETQ. CDR3 in DNA: TGCGCCAGCAGCTCGGCGACTTTAGATACGCAGTATTTT. It encodes CASSSATLDTQYF.

This clone was counted a few times. The chain combines TRBV28 with TRBJ1-1; weak D call: TRBD1 (6 bases). The germline gives CDR1 MDHEN, CDR2 SYDVKM. V lost 3 bases and J 4 bases, leaving 12 bases between the germline ends. CDR3 length: 14 amino acids. CDR3 sequence reads: CASSFLGAITEAFF. The CDR3 coding sequence is TGTGCCAGCAGTTTCTTGGGGGCCATCACTGAAGCTTTCTTT.